This T cell receptor beta chain was retrieved from a study of T cell repertoires in cytomegalovirus infection. Study summary: In public TCR beta signatures, there were indications of both CMV infection and matching HLA type. Study conclusions and caveats: Cumulative public TCR beta family frequency identified CMV carriers with the relevant HLA. Clonotype analysis showed dominance of the ex vivo response by HLA-C-restricted CMV-specific TCR beta clonotypes.

Germline V gives CDR1 GTSNPN, CDR2 SVGIG (reference sequence). Trimming removed 1 base at V and 1 base at J, with 7 bases between. The CDR3 is 13 amino acids. Ten or more counts support this clonotype. Its antigen is currently unknown. TCRdb reanalysed the reads using MiXCR and keeps one entry per CDR3 protein. Of 200,000 to 300,000 distinct CDR3 sequences listed, around 8.7% are singletons. The rearrangement joins TRBV30 to TRBJ1-1, with D possibly matching TRBD1 (5 bases). Sequencing used PBMCs. This TCR derives from a human donor in good health (CMV status not recorded). Some clones in this sample may be carry-over from other donors' samples. CDR3 amino acids: CAWSGGGNTEAFF. The CDR3 nucleotides read TGTGCCTGGAGTGGGGGCGGGAACACTGAAGCTTTCTTT.